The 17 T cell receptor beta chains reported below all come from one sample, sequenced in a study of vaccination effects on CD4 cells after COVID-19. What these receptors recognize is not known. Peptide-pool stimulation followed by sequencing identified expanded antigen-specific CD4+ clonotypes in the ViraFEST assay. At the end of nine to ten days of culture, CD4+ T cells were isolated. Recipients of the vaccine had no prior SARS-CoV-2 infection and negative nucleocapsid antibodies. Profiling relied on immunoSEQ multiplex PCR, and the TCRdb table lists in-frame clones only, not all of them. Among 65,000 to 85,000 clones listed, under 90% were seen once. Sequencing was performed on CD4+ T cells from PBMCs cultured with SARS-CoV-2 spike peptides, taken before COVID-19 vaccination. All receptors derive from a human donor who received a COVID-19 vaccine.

The CDR3 nucleotides read TGCAGCGTTCTCGGGAGTCCTAACAATGAGCAGTTCTTC. This translates into CSVLGSPNNEQFF. The chain is built from TRBV29-1 and TRBJ2-1, with a weak D call TRBD2 (6 bases). The V end was cut by 5 bases, the J end by 5 bases, with 13 bases between. Germline V lookup: CDR1 SQVTM, CDR2 ANQGSEA. The CDR3 has 13 amino acids.

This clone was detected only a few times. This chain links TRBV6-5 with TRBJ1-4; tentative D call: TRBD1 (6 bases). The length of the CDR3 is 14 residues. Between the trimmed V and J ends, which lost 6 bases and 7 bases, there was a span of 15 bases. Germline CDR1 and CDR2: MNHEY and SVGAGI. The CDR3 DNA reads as TGTGCCAGCAGCTCAGGGGCGGGTCTTGAAAAACTGTTTTTT. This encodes CASSSGAGLEKLFF.

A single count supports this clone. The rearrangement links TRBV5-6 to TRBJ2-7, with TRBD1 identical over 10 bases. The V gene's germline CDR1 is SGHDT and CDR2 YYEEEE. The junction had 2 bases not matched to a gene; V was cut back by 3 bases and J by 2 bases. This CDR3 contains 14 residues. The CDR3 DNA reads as TGTGCCAGCAGCTGGGGACAGGGGACCTACGAGCAGTACGTC. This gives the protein CASSWGQGTYEQYV.

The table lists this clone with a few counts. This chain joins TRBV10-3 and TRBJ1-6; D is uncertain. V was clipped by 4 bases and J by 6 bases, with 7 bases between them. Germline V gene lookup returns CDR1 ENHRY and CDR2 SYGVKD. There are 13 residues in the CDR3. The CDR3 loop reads CAISGQGNSPLHF. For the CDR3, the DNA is TGTGCCATCAGTGGACAAGGTAATTCACCCCTCCACTTT.

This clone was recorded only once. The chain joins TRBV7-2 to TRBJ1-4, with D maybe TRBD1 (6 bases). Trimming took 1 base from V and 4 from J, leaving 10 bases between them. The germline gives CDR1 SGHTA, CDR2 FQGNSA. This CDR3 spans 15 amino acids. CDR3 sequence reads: CASSLGGGGNEKLFF. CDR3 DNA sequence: TGTGCCAGCAGCTTAGGGGGAGGGGGTAATGAAAAACTGTTTTTT.

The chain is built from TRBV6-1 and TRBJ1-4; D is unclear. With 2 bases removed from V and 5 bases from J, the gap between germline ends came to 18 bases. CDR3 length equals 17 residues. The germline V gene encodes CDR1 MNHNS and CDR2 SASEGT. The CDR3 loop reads CASSEFSSGDYNEKLFF. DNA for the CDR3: TGTGCCAGCAGTGAATTCTCTTCGGGAGATTACAATGAAAAACTGTTTTTT.

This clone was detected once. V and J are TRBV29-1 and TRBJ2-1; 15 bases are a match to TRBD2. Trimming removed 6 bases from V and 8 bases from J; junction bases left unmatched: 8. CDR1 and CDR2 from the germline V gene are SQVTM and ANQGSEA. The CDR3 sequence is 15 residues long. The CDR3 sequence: CSVAGTSGGKDEQFF. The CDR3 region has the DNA TGCAGCGTGGCCGGGACTAGCGGGGGGAAGGATGAGCAGTTCTTC.

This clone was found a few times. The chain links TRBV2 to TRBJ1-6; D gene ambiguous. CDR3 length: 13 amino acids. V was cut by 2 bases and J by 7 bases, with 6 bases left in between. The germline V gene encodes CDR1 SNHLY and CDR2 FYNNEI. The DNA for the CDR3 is TGTGCCAGCAGTGAATCGGGGAATTCACCCCTCCACTTT. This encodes CASSESGNSPLHF.

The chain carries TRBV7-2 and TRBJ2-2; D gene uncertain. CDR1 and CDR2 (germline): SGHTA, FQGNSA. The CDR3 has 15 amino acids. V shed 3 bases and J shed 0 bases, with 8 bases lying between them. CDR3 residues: CASSFTRANTGELFF. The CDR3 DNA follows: TGTGCCAGCAGCTTTACTCGGGCGAACACCGGGGAGCTGTTTTTT. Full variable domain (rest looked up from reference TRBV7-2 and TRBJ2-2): GAGVSQSPSNKVTEKGKDVELRCDPISGHTALYWYRQSLGQGLEFLIYFQGNSAPDKSGLPSDRFSAERTGGSVSTLTIQRTQQEDSAVYLCASSFTRANTGELFFGEGSRLTVL.

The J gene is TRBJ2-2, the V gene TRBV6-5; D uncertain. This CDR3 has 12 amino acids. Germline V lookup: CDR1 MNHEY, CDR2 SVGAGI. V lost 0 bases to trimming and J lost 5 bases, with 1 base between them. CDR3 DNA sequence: TGTGCCAGCAGTTACTCGACCGGGGAGCTGTTTTTT. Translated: CASSYSTGELFF.

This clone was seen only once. CDR3 residues: CASSFTVGGEQYV. CDR3 DNA: TGTGCCAGCAGCTTTACAGTTGGGGGCGAGCAGTACGTC. The genes are TRBV7-9 and TRBJ2-7, with D perhaps matching TRBD1 or TRBD2 (5 bases each). The CDR3 is made up of 13 amino acids. Germline lookup yields CDR1 SEHNR and CDR2 FQNEAQ (reference sequence). The ends were cut back, 3 bases at V and 6 bases at J, with 12 bases in the middle.

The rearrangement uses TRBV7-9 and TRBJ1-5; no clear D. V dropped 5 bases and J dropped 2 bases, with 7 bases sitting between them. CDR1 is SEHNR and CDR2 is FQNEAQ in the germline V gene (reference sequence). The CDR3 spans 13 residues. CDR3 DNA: TGTGCCAGCAGCCTACACGGCAATCAGCCCCAGCATTTT. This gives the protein CASSLHGNQPQHF.

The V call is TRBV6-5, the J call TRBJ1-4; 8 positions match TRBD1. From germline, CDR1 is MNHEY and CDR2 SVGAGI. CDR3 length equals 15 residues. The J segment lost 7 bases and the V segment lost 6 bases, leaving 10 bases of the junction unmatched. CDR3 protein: CASRIPGTGGEKLFF. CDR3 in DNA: TGTGCCAGCAGAATCCCCGGGACAGGAGGTGAAAAACTGTTTTTT.

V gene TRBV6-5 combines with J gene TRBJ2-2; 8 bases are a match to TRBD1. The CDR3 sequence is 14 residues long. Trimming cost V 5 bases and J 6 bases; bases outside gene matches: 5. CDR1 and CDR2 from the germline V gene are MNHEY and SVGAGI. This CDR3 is CASSLTGDAGELFF. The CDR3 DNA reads TGTGCCAGCAGTCTGACAGGGGACGCCGGGGAGCTGTTTTTT.

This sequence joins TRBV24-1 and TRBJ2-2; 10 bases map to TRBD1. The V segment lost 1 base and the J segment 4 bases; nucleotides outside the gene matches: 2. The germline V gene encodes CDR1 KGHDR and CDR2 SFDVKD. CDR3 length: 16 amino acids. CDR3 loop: CATSDFGTGATGELFF. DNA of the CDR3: TGTGCCACCAGTGATTTTGGGACAGGGGCCACCGGGGAGCTGTTTTTT.

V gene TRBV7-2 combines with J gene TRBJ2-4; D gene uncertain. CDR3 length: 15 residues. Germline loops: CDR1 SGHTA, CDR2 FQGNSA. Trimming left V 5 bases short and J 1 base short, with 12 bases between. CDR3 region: CASSPGSGAKNIQYF. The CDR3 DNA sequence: TGTGCCAGCAGCCCGGGCAGTGGCGCCAAAAACATTCAGTACTTC.

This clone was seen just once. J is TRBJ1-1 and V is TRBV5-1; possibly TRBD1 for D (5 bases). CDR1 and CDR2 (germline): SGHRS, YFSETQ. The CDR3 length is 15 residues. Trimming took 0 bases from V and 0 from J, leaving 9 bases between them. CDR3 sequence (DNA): TGCGCCAGCAGCTTGGACGGGGCTCTGAACACTGAAGCTTTCTTT. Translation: CASSLDGALNTEAFF.